This passage covers 21 T cell receptor beta chains from one sample sequenced in a study of blood T cell repertoires in COVID-19. Profiled with immunoSEQ multiplex PCR; TCRdb holds only in-frame clones, not every one. Of over 100,000 clones in the sample, approximately 80% are singletons; the top ten hold under 0.85%. Sequencing was done on a sample of peripheral blood. All receptors come from a woman aged 70-85 years with acute or convalescent COVID-19.

The rearrangement uses TRBV6-1 and TRBJ2-6; 9 bases match TRBD1. In germline, CDR1 is MNHNS, CDR2 SASEGT. The CDR3 is 19 residues long. With 5 bases clipped from V and 1 base from J, the junction kept 12 bases outside the gene matches. The CDR3 loop reads CASSKGQGQGLSGANVLTF. CDR3 coding DNA: TGTGCCAGCAGTAAAGGGCAGGGACAGGGTCTTTCTGGGGCCAACGTCCTGACTTTC.

Of note for this clone: This sample also contains other DNA sequences that code for the same CDR3. The chain recombines TRBV19 with TRBJ1-1, with no clear D. CDR3 length: 13 residues. Germline loops: CDR1 LNHDA, CDR2 SQIVND (reference sequence). Trimming removed 4 bases from V and 0 bases from J, with 6 bases in between. The CDR3 DNA sequence: TGTGCCAGTAGTACCCAGGTGAACACTGAAGCTTTCTTT. Translating it yields CASSTQVNTEAFF.

The V call is TRBV30, the J call TRBJ2-4, with a tentative D call TRBD1 (5 bases). Germline V lookup: CDR1 GTSNPN, CDR2 SVGIG (reference sequence). CDR3 length: 17 residues. Trimming cost V 1 base and J 2 bases, with 18 bases left between them. The chain's CDR3 is CAWSASILDSPKNIQYF. DNA for the CDR3: TGTGCCTGGAGTGCCTCGATCCTTGACAGCCCCAAAAACATTCAGTACTTC.

V usage is TRBV12-3 or TRBV12-4 and J usage is TRBJ1-5; no firm D call. The CDR3 sequence is 13 residues long. Trimming took off 3 bases at V and 2 bases at J, with 5 bases between the two ends. The CDR3 is CASSFGGNQPQHF. The CDR3, as DNA: TGTGCCAGCAGTTTCGGAGGCAATCAGCCCCAGCATTTT.

CDR3 DNA sequence: TGTGCCAGCAGTGGAGGTCAGTTAGGTCAGCCCCAGCATTTT. It codes for CASSGGQLGQPQHF. The chain combines TRBV2 with TRBJ1-5; D remains ambiguous. CDR1 SNHLY and CDR2 FYNNEI come from the germline V gene. There are 14 residues in the CDR3. With 4 bases removed from V and 6 bases from J, the gap between germline ends came to 13 bases.

The chain joins TRBV28 to TRBJ2-7, with D perhaps TRBD2 (5 bases). This CDR3 is built from 16 residues. Germline V gives CDR1 MDHEN, CDR2 SYDVKM. V was shortened by 2 bases and J by 7 bases, with 21 bases between the two germline ends. CDR3 bases: TGTGCCAGCAGTTTAGGAGGTCTCCGACTTTCGAGGGAGCAGTACTTC. It encodes CASSLGGLRLSREQYF. Full variable domain (outside the CDR3, taken from reference TRBV28 and TRBJ2-7): DVKVTQSSRYLVKRTGEKVFLECVQDMDHENMFWYRQDPGLGLRLIYFSYDVKMKEKGDIPEGYSVSREKKERFSLILESASTNQTSMYLCASSLGGLRLSREQYFGPGTRLTVT.

This clone was seen only a few times. The V gene is TRBV19, the J gene TRBJ2-7; 10 bases are shared with TRBD2. The germline V gene encodes CDR1 LNHDA and CDR2 SQIVND (reference sequence). Unmatched junction bases numbered 10, after V lost 6 bases and J lost 5 bases. This CDR3 spans 15 amino acids. The CDR3 DNA follows: TGTGCCAGTAGCAACACCGGGACTAGCGTCAACGAGCAGTACTTC. Translation gives CASSNTGTSVNEQYF.

This chain links TRBV5-1 with TRBJ1-1; D gene uncertain. The CDR3 is made up of 14 amino acids. Trimming pared 2 bases from V and 2 bases from J, leaving 10 bases between. Per germline, CDR1 SGHRS and CDR2 YFSETQ. CDR3 residues: CASSLMEGNTEAFF. The DNA of the CDR3 is TGCGCCAGCAGCTTAATGGAGGGAAACACTGAAGCTTTCTTT.

The genes are TRBV29-1 and TRBJ2-1; 11 nucleotides align to TRBD1. V was clipped by 4 bases and J by 10 bases; unmatched bases: 9. In germline, CDR1 is SQVTM, CDR2 ANQGSEA. There are 14 residues in the CDR3. CDR3: CSVGRGTGGVEQFF. The CDR3 DNA sequence: TGCAGCGTTGGCCGCGGGACAGGGGGTGTGGAGCAGTTCTTC.

V gene TRBV18 combines with J gene TRBJ2-2, with 10 bases matching TRBD1. The CDR3 covers 17 residues. J gave up 0 bases and V 1 base, and 2 bases lay outside the gene matches. CDR1 and CDR2 (germline): KGHSH, LQKENI. The CDR3 sequence is CASSPRGTGANTGELFF. The CDR3, as DNA: TGTGCCAGCTCACCACGAGGGACAGGGGCGAACACCGGGGAGCTGTTTTTT.

The rearrangement links TRBV25-1 to TRBJ2-5; D not certain. Germline values: CDR1 MGHDK, CDR2 SYGVNS. Trimming cost V 1 base and J 4 bases, with 16 bases left between them. The CDR3 totals 16 residues. Here the CDR3 reads CASSELRGVKIETQYF. DNA for the CDR3: TGTGCCAGCAGTGAATTAAGAGGTGTCAAAATAGAGACCCAGTACTTC.

V and J are TRBV11-1 and TRBJ2-1; TRBD1 aligns across 7 bases. The length of the CDR3 is 16 residues. Germline assignment: CDR1 SGHAT and CDR2 FQDESV (reference sequence). Trimming took 1 base from V and 2 from J; bases not matched to a gene: 5. The DNA for the CDR3 is TGTGCCAGCAGCTTAGGACAGGGCAATACCTACAATGAGCAGTTCTTC. Translated, it gives CASSLGQGNTYNEQFF.

The chain carries TRBV19 and TRBJ2-5; perhaps TRBD2 as D (6 bases). CDR3 length equals 17 residues. Trimming stripped 4 bases from V and 1 base from J, with 19 bases between. Germline CDR1 and CDR2: LNHDA and SQIVND (reference sequence). CDR3 bases: TGTGCCAGTAGTAAGCTCACTAGCTCGTCCCTCCAAGAGACCCAGTACTTC. Its translation: CASSKLTSSSLQETQYF.

V gene TRBV18 combines with J gene TRBJ2-1; TRBD2 aligns across 13 bases. The CDR3 consists of 15 residues. Germline assignment: CDR1 KGHSH and CDR2 LQKENI. V lost 3 bases, J lost 9 bases, and 5 bases stayed unmatched. The CDR3 nucleotides read TGTGCCAGCTCACCTACTAGCGGGAGGGTCGGTGAGCAGTTCTTC. Its protein product is CASSPTSGRVGEQFF.

This chain joins TRBV6-5 and TRBJ1-2; TRBD1 is a possible D gene (5 bases). Trimming left V 7 bases short and J 8 bases short, with 14 bases between. From germline, CDR1 is MNHEY and CDR2 SVGAGI. The CDR3 spans 12 residues. This chain's CDR3 is CASIDSVGGYTF. The CDR3 DNA reads TGTGCCAGCATCGACAGTGTCGGGGGCTACACCTTC.

The chain carries TRBV29-1 and TRBJ1-3, with unresolved D. Trimming removed 7 bases at V and 0 bases at J, with 7 bases between. From germline, CDR1 is SQVTM and CDR2 ANQGSEA. This CDR3 region has 12 residues. The CDR3 region is CSGGSSGNTIYF. The DNA for the CDR3 is TGCAGCGGAGGTAGCTCTGGAAACACCATATATTTT.

The V call is TRBV5-1, the J call TRBJ1-5; perhaps TRBD1 as D (5 bases). This CDR3 has 14 amino acids. Germline CDR1 SGHRS, CDR2 YFSETQ. V was cut by 4 bases and J by 3 bases, with 11 bases left in between. The chain's CDR3 is CASSVTGNNQPQHF. The DNA of the CDR3 is TGCGCCAGCAGCGTAACAGGTAACAATCAGCCCCAGCATTTT.

The chain has TRBV29-1 and TRBJ2-7; 9 bases match TRBD1. The length of the CDR3 is 15 residues. V shed 7 bases, J shed 3 bases, and the junction held 13 bases outside the gene matches. Germline-derived CDR1 and CDR2 are SQVTM and ANQGSEA. In DNA, the CDR3 is TGCAGCGCCGTTTGGGCGGACAGGGGATACTACGAGCAGTACTTC. As protein: CSAVWADRGYYEQYF.

In its sample, this clone was seen a few times. CDR3 region: CASSRQGYQETQYF. As DNA, the CDR3 is TGTGCCAGCAGTCGACAGGGGTACCAAGAGACCCAGTACTTC. The J gene is TRBJ2-5, the V gene TRBV28; 8 nucleotides agree with TRBD1. From germline, CDR1 is MDHEN and CDR2 SYDVKM. Trimming at V came to 5 bases and at J to 0 bases, leaving 2 bases not matched to a gene. The length of the CDR3 is 14 residues.

The DNA of the CDR3 is TGTGCCAGCTCCAGAGGGGCAGGGGGTAGTGAAAAACTGTTTTTT. Residues: CASSRGAGGSEKLFF. The gene calls are TRBV5-5 and TRBJ1-4; 7 nucleotides agree with TRBD1. Germline V gene sequence: CDR1 SGHKS, CDR2 YYEKEE (reference sequence). The CDR3 has 15 amino acids. The ends lost 7 bases at V and 7 bases at J; junction bases unmatched: 13.

The chain uses TRBV2 and TRBJ1-4, with TRBD1 matching 12 bases. The CDR3 sequence is 17 residues long. CDR1 and CDR2 (germline): SNHLY, FYNNEI. The V and J ends lost 8 bases and 6 bases, in that order; junction bases with no gene match: 13. The CDR3 region is CASGPGQGAGEDEKLFF. The CDR3 coding sequence is TGTGCCAGCGGACCGGGACAGGGGGCGGGGGAGGATGAAAAACTGTTTTTT.